This entry lists 32 T cell receptor beta chains sequenced from one sample in a study of blood T cell repertoires in COVID-19. Measured with immunoSEQ multiplex PCR; TCRdb has only the in-frame clones, and not every one. The table has fewer than 85,000 clones, over 85% seen once; the top ten hold approximately 4.5%. The sample taken for sequencing was peripheral blood. These receptors came from a man in his fifties with active COVID-19.

The rearrangement uses TRBV7-2 and TRBJ1-1; the D is unclear. Germline V lookup: CDR1 SGHTA, CDR2 FQGNSA. This CDR3 is 15 amino acids long. The V and J ends lost 0 bases and 1 base respectively, with 9 bases between them. The DNA of the CDR3 is TGTGCCAGCAGCTTAGCGGTTACAGAGAACACTGAAGCTTTCTTT. The encoded protein is CASSLAVTENTEAFF.

The J gene is TRBJ1-5, the V gene TRBV2; 8 bases are shared with TRBD1. Germline V gives CDR1 SNHLY, CDR2 FYNNEI. This CDR3 is built from 15 residues. Unmatched junction bases numbered 8, after V lost 4 bases and J lost 6 bases. This CDR3 is CASSGGQGRIQPQHF. The CDR3 nucleotides are TGTGCCAGCAGTGGAGGACAGGGAAGGATTCAGCCCCAGCATTTT.

This chain connects TRBV18 to TRBJ1-1; D unresolved. The V end lost 2 bases, the J end lost 1 base, and 20 bases lay between the germline ends. Germline CDR1 KGHSH, CDR2 LQKENI. The CDR3 length is 18 residues. DNA for the CDR3: TGTGCCAGCTCACCAAGACGGGGAAACATAAGACAGAACACTGAAGCTTTCTTT. Protein sequence: CASSPRRGNIRQNTEAFF.

This clone has only a few counts. This chain uses TRBV7-9 with TRBJ2-5, with TRBD1 matching over 9 bases. The length of the CDR3 is 14 residues. Losses at the gene ends were 5 bases for V and 4 bases for J; bases not matched to a gene: 5. Germline V gene lookup returns CDR1 SEHNR and CDR2 FQNEAQ (reference sequence). DNA of the CDR3: TGTGCCAGCAGCAGGGACAGGGAAGGAGAGACCCAGTACTTC. Protein sequence: CASSRDREGETQYF.

This chain uses TRBV2 with TRBJ2-5, with TRBD1 matching 12 bases. The CDR3 is 16 residues long. CDR1 and CDR2 from the germline V gene are SNHLY and FYNNEI. Unmatched junction bases numbered 8, after V lost 6 bases and J lost 3 bases. The CDR3 DNA sequence: TGTGCCAGCAGGGGAGGGACAGGGGGCACCAAAGAGACCCAGTACTTC. This encodes CASRGGTGGTKETQYF.

V is TRBV5-5 and J is TRBJ1-4; TRBD1 matches at 7 bases. V trimming: 0 bases; J trimming: 5 bases; junction bases outside the gene matches: 10. CDR3 size: 17 residues. Germline CDR1 is SGHKS and CDR2 is YYEKEE (reference sequence). This CDR3 is CASSLEGARDWNEKLFF. The CDR3 bases are TGTGCCAGCAGCTTGGAGGGGGCGCGGGACTGGAATGAAAAACTGTTTTTT. Combining the CDR3 with reference TRBV5-5 and TRBJ1-4 gives the whole variable domain DAGVTQSPTHLIKTRGQQVTLRCSPISGHKSVSWYQQVLGQGPQFIFQYYEKEERGRGNFPDRFSARQFPNYSSELNVNALLLGDSALYLCASSLEGARDWNEKLFFGSGTQLSVL.

The V gene is TRBV7-8, the J gene TRBJ2-7, with TRBD2 as a possible D gene (6 bases). Germline assignment: CDR1 SGHVS and CDR2 FQNEAQ. The CDR3 spans 14 residues. V dropped 3 bases and J dropped 3 bases, with 12 bases sitting between them. The CDR3 loop reads CASSLAVGGYEQYF. The CDR3 DNA is TGTGCCAGCAGCTTGGCGGTGGGGGGCTACGAGCAGTACTTC.

The chain uses TRBV27 and TRBJ1-1, with no clear D. Germline V gene data show CDR1 as MNHEY and CDR2 as SMNVEV (reference sequence). The CDR3 length is 13 residues. V lost 0 bases and J lost 8, with 10 bases in between. CDR3 nucleotide sequence: TGTGCCAGCAGTTTATCCCCTCCTAACGAAGCTTTCTTT. Amino acids: CASSLSPPNEAFF.

V and J are TRBV6-5 and TRBJ1-5; D perhaps matches TRBD1 (6 bases). Trimming removed 5 bases at V and 10 bases at J, with 18 bases between. Looked up from germline, CDR1 is MNHEY and CDR2 is SVGAGI. This CDR3 has 14 amino acids. The CDR3, as DNA: TGTGCCAGCAGTCCACAGGGCACGGAATTCCCCCAGCATTTT. It translates to CASSPQGTEFPQHF.

The chain recombines TRBV28 with TRBJ2-1; a possible D gene is TRBD2 (6 bases). Germline V gives CDR1 MDHEN, CDR2 SYDVKM. The CDR3 sequence is 14 residues long. V shed 5 bases and J shed 4 bases, with 12 bases lying between them. This CDR3 is CASSAGSMYNEQFF. CDR3 nucleotide sequence: TGTGCCAGCAGTGCGGGATCAATGTACAATGAGCAGTTCTTC.

The chain has TRBV7-2 and TRBJ1-5, with TRBD1 matching 9 bases. This CDR3 is 15 amino acids long. V trimming: 7 bases; J trimming: 6 bases; junction bases outside the gene matches: 10. Germline V CDR1 and CDR2: SGHTA, FQGNSA. The CDR3 DNA sequence: TGTGCCAGCACCCTCACAGGGGGCGCAAGTCAGCCCCAGCATTTT. This codes for CASTLTGGASQPQHF.

This chain connects TRBV5-1 to TRBJ2-2; 8 nucleotides line up with TRBD2. Germline loops: CDR1 SGHRS, CDR2 YFSETQ. This CDR3 spans 17 amino acids. Trimming took 4 bases from V and 2 from J; bases not matched to a gene: 10. The CDR3 protein is CASSLNSSGRNTGELFF. The CDR3 DNA reads as TGCGCCAGCAGCCTTAATTCCAGCGGGAGAAACACCGGGGAGCTGTTTTTT.

V usage is TRBV7-6 and J usage is TRBJ2-7, with TRBD2 matching over 8 bases. The CDR3 consists of 15 residues. Germline trimming cut 9 bases from V and 0 bases from J; bases unmatched to any gene: 10. Germline CDR1 SGHVS, CDR2 FNYEAQ. The CDR3 protein is CASASGFLSSYEQYF. As DNA, the CDR3 is TGTGCCAGTGCTAGCGGGTTTTTGAGCTCCTACGAGCAGTACTTC.

The chain joins TRBV6-2 or TRBV6-3 to TRBJ1-1, with 8 bases that match TRBD1. The CDR3 extends over 14 amino acids. V gave up 0 bases and J gave up 11 bases; unmatched junction bases: 8. Per the germline V gene, CDR1 is MNHEY and CDR2 is SVGEGT. The CDR3 sequence: CASSYSTGAAVAFF. For the CDR3, the DNA is TGTGCCAGCAGTTACTCGACAGGGGCCGCCGTTGCTTTCTTT.

The V and J genes are TRBV4-2 and TRBJ1-2, with D perhaps matching TRBD1 (5 bases). Trimming shortened V by 0 bases and J by 8 bases, and 19 bases separated the two germline ends. This CDR3 has 16 amino acids. Germline V gene lookup returns CDR1 LGHNA and CDR2 YNFKEQ. CDR3 amino acids: CASSQDSRGLVDGYTF. For the CDR3, the DNA is TGTGCCAGCAGCCAAGATAGTCGGGGGTTAGTTGACGGCTACACCTTC.

The chain has TRBV7-6 and TRBJ1-4; the D gene is possibly TRBD1 (6 bases). The germline V gene encodes CDR1 SGHVS and CDR2 FNYEAQ. The V gene lost 4 bases and the J gene lost 11 bases, with 23 bases spanning the gap. The CDR3 totals 16 residues. CDR3 bases: TGTGCCAGCAGCTCAATAACCAGGGGCCCCTTGGATAAACTGTTTTTT. Its protein product is CASSSITRGPLDKLFF.

The rearrangement links TRBV9 to TRBJ1-3, with 8 bases lining up with TRBD1. The germline V gene has CDR1 SGDLS and CDR2 YYNGEE. V trimming: 4 bases; J trimming: 0 bases; junction bases outside the gene matches: 12. CDR3 length: 18 residues. CDR3: CASSLGQGSRGSGNTIYF. For the CDR3, the DNA is TGTGCCAGCAGCCTTGGACAGGGAAGCAGGGGCTCTGGAAACACCATATATTTT.

The chain carries TRBV7-8 and TRBJ1-3; D is uncertain. V was cut by 6 bases and J by 0 bases, with 9 bases left in between. CDR1 is SGHVS and CDR2 is FQNEAQ in the germline V gene. The CDR3 totals 14 residues. The CDR3 is CASSQDSSGNTIYF. CDR3 in DNA: TGTGCCAGCAGTCAAGATAGCTCTGGAAACACCATATATTTT.

The chain recombines TRBV18 with TRBJ1-5, with D perhaps TRBD1 (6 bases). The CDR3 sequence is 14 residues long. V was clipped by 2 bases and J by 7 bases, with 12 bases between them. From germline, CDR1 is KGHSH and CDR2 LQKENI. Written as DNA, the CDR3 is TGTGCCAGCTCACCAGGGAACAGGGAACAGCCCCAGCATTTT. It codes for CASSPGNREQPQHF.

The V and J genes are TRBV7-8 and TRBJ2-7, with 11 bases aligning to TRBD1. The V segment lost 1 base and the J segment 4 bases; nucleotides outside the gene matches: 9. The CDR3 has 17 amino acids. Germline V CDR1 and CDR2: SGHVS, FQNEAQ. In DNA form, the CDR3 reads TGTGCCAGCAGCTTAGTATCTGGACAGGGGGCCCCTTACGAGCAGTACTTC. Amino acids: CASSLVSGQGAPYEQYF.

This chain uses TRBV25-1 with TRBJ1-2, with D uncertain. The CDR3 covers 13 residues. V lost 1 base to trimming and J lost 6 bases, with 9 bases between them. Germline values: CDR1 MGHDK, CDR2 SYGVNS. The DNA of the CDR3 is TGTGCCAGCAGTGAATTCTTGGGAGATGGCTACACCTTC. Amino acid sequence: CASSEFLGDGYTF.

The J gene is TRBJ1-2, the V gene TRBV6-5; D might be TRBD1 (6 bases). CDR1 is MNHEY and CDR2 is SVGAGI in the germline V gene. Trimming stripped 0 bases from V and 8 bases from J, with 7 bases between. The CDR3 consists of 12 residues. Here the CDR3 DNA reads TGTGCCAGCAGTTACTCAGGGGGAGGCTACACCTTC. It codes for CASSYSGGGYTF.

This sequence joins TRBV7-2 and TRBJ2-3; D may be TRBD1 (6 bases). The CDR3 runs 15 residues. Trimming removed 7 bases at V and 5 bases at J, with 19 bases between. The germline gives CDR1 SGHTA, CDR2 FQGNSA. Written as DNA, the CDR3 is TGTGCCAGCACCCAGGGGAACTCCCACGAAGATACGCAGTATTTT. This codes for CASTQGNSHEDTQYF.

This chain links TRBV18 with TRBJ2-3, with 7 bases that match TRBD1. The V gene's germline CDR1 is KGHSH and CDR2 LQKENI. This CDR3 comprises 14 residues. With V trimmed by 6 bases and J by 4 bases, 7 bases remained unmatched. The CDR3 region is CASSPGTASDTQYF. The DNA of the CDR3 is TGTGCCAGCTCCCCAGGGACAGCCTCAGATACGCAGTATTTT.

The chain carries TRBV29-1 and TRBJ1-1, with 7 bases identical to TRBD1. The CDR3 contains 12 residues. CDR1 SQVTM and CDR2 ANQGSEA come from the germline V gene. V lost 4 bases and J lost 4; bases outside the gene matches: 3. The CDR3 reads CSVGPGGTEAFF. The CDR3, as DNA: TGCAGCGTTGGGCCAGGGGGCACTGAAGCTTTCTTT.

This clone was seen only a few times. V usage is TRBV5-5 and J usage is TRBJ1-6; perhaps TRBD1 as D (6 bases). CDR3 size: 16 residues. V was shortened by 4 bases and J by 7 bases, with 18 bases between the two germline ends. Germline CDR1 is SGHKS and CDR2 is YYEKEE (reference sequence). CDR3 amino acids: CASSLSAQGGNSPLHF. In DNA form, the CDR3 reads TGTGCCAGCAGCCTCTCCGCACAGGGTGGAAATTCACCCCTCCACTTT. Drawing the rest from reference TRBV5-5 and TRBJ1-6, the complete variable domain is DAGVTQSPTHLIKTRGQQVTLRCSPISGHKSVSWYQQVLGQGPQFIFQYYEKEERGRGNFPDRFSARQFPNYSSELNVNALLLGDSALYLCASSLSAQGGNSPLHFGNGTRLTVT.

V is TRBV5-6 and J is TRBJ1-4, with a possible D match to TRBD1 (5 bases). Germline loops: CDR1 SGHDT, CDR2 YYEEEE. The germline V and J ends were trimmed by 8 bases and 8 bases, with 13 bases remaining between them. The CDR3 spans 12 residues. The CDR3 here is CASGTKGEKLFF. The CDR3 bases are TGTGCCAGTGGGACTAAGGGGGAAAAACTGTTTTTT.

This clone was seen more than once but under ten times. The chain combines TRBV7-9 with TRBJ1-2; tentative D call: TRBD1 (6 bases). The CDR3 length is 17 residues. The V end lost 2 bases, the J end lost 1 base, and 17 bases lay between the germline ends. The germline gives CDR1 SEHNR, CDR2 FQNEAQ (reference sequence). CDR3 sequence reads: CASSLKLQGTNNYGYTF. CDR3 nucleotide sequence: TGTGCCAGCAGCTTAAAGCTACAGGGAACCAATAACTATGGCTACACCTTC.

The V and J genes are TRBV5-4 and TRBJ2-1; 9 nucleotides agree with TRBD2. The V gene end was trimmed by 5 bases and the J gene end by 5 bases; junction bases not matched to a gene: 8. The CDR3 length is 15 residues. Germline CDR1 SGHNT, CDR2 YYREEE (reference sequence). The CDR3 spells CASRFQRGAHNEQFF. The CDR3 coding sequence is TGTGCCAGCAGATTCCAGCGGGGGGCACACAATGAGCAGTTCTTC.

The chain couples TRBV5-6 to TRBJ2-3, with 12 bases that match TRBD2. V trimming: 4 bases; J trimming: 3 bases; junction bases outside the gene matches: 3. Germline V CDR1 and CDR2: SGHDT, YYEEEE. The CDR3 has 15 residues. The CDR3 DNA follows: TGTGCCAGCAGCCTAGCGGGGGGGCATACAGATACGCAGTATTTT. It yields the protein CASSLAGGHTDTQYF.

This chain joins TRBV20-1 and TRBJ2-3, with a tentative D call TRBD2 (5 bases). The CDR3 contains 17 residues. CDR1 and CDR2 (germline): DFQATT, SNEGSKA (reference sequence). The V gene lost 3 bases and the J gene lost 5 bases, with 24 bases spanning the gap. The DNA of the CDR3 is TGCAGTGCTAGTCCGCTTCGTCGCGAGCGGAGTCAAGATACGCAGTATTTT. Encoded protein: CSASPLRRERSQDTQYF.

This clone was detected once. The CDR3 loop reads CASSLPQGYYEQYF. The DNA for the CDR3 is TGTGCCAGCAGTTTACCACAGGGTTACTACGAGCAGTACTTC. The chain has TRBV28 and TRBJ2-7, with D perhaps matching TRBD1 (6 bases). CDR1 and CDR2 (germline): MDHEN, SYDVKM. This CDR3 has 14 residues. V lost 2 bases and J lost 3, with 11 bases in between.